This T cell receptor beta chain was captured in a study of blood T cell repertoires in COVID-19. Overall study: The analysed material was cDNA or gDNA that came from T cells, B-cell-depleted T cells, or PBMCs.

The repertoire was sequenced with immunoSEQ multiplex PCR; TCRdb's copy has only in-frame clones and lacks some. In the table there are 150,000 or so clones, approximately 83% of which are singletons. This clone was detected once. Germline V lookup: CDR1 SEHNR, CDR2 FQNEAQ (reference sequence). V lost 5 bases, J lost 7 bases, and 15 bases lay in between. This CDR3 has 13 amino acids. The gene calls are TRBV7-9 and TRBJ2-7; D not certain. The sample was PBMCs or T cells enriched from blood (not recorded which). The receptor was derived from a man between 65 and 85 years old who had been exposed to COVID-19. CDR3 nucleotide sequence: TGTGCCAGCAGCCACAAGGAGTTCGGGGAGCAGTACTTC. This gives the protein CASSHKEFGEQYF.